The 21 T cell receptor beta chains presented below share a single source sample, sequenced in a study of blood T cells in healthy people across ages. Primed by a sample-barcoded 5' primer and a J-beta primer mix, a second PCR proceeded for 7 to 11 cycles. TCRdb analysed the 5' RACE reads with MiXCR anew, one entry per CDR3 protein. Seen here are 540,000 or so distinct CDR3 sequences, about 24% observed once, and the top ten hold 7.5% to 9%. These same records also appear under a second study, on T cells of mothers and their children.

The specimen sequenced was blood. These receptors originate from a boy younger than 18 in good health.

The chain links TRBV7-2 to TRBJ2-1, with a weak D call TRBD1 (5 bases). The V end lost 1 base, the J end lost 9 bases, and 16 bases lay between the germline ends. Germline V gene data show CDR1 as SGHTA and CDR2 as FQGNSA. There are 15 residues in the CDR3. CDR3 protein: CASSLVKETDIEQFF. Here the CDR3 DNA reads TGTGCCAGCAGCTTAGTGAAAGAGACGGACATTGAGCAGTTCTTC.

This clonotype was detected only a few times. The chain couples TRBV18 to TRBJ2-7, with D possibly matching TRBD2 (6 bases). V lost 3 bases and J lost 5, with 14 bases in between. CDR3 length: 14 amino acids. Germline lookup yields CDR1 KGHSH and CDR2 LQKENI. CDR3 DNA: TGTGCCAGCTCACCGACTAGTCCTACCCACGAGCAGTACTTC. Protein: CASSPTSPTHEQYF.

V usage is TRBV4-2 and J usage is TRBJ2-5; 10 bases fit TRBD2. The end of the DNA fits TRBJ2-7 better, so the J call may be wrong. The germline V gene encodes CDR1 LGHNA and CDR2 YNFKEQ. The CDR3 totals 17 residues. The CDR3 region is CASSPSQTSGFVYEQYF. DNA for the CDR3: TGTGCCAGCAGCCCATCCCAGACTAGCGGGTTCGTCTACGAGCAGTACTTC.

This clonotype was seen only a few times. The chain uses TRBV29-1 and TRBJ2-2; weak D call: TRBD2 (6 bases). Germline values: CDR1 SQVTM, CDR2 ANQGSEA. The CDR3 spans 12 residues. V lost 3 bases and J lost 7, with 9 bases in between. CDR3 DNA sequence: TGCAGCGTTGAGGAGGGAAGCGGGGAGCTGTTTTTT. Amino acid sequence: CSVEEGSGELFF.

This clonotype has a count of ten or more. The J gene is TRBJ2-6, the V gene TRBV7-9; D not resolved. V shed 6 bases and J shed 4 bases, with 10 bases lying between them. CDR1 is SEHNR, CDR2 FQNEAQ, per germline (reference sequence). The CDR3 loop spans 14 amino acids. CDR3 residues: CASSPLKGANVLTF. The CDR3 DNA reads TGTGCCAGCAGTCCCCTTAAGGGGGCCAACGTCCTGACTTTC. Full variable domain (outside the CDR3, taken from reference TRBV7-9 and TRBJ2-6): DTGVSQNPRHKITKRGQNVTFRCDPISEHNRLYWYRQTLGQGPEFLTYFQNEAQLEKSRLLSDRFSAERPKGSFSTLEIQRTEQGDSAMYLCASSPLKGANVLTFGAGSRLTVL.

The chain couples TRBV5-1 to TRBJ2-5, with 11 bases that match TRBD2. The J call may be faulty, since TRBJ2-7 better matches the DNA end. The CDR3 spans 14 residues. Germline values: CDR1 SGHRS, CDR2 YFSETQ. The CDR3 loop reads CASAIAGGPNEQYF. DNA of the CDR3: TGCGCCAGCGCCATAGCGGGAGGGCCTAACGAGCAGTACTTC.

The rearrangement links TRBV6-5 to TRBJ1-3; TRBD1 matches 7 bases. The ends lost 2 bases at V and 2 bases at J; junction bases unmatched: 3. The CDR3 consists of 15 residues. Germline V gene lookup returns CDR1 MNHEY and CDR2 SVGAGI. The CDR3 DNA reads TGTGCCAGCAGTTACGACGACAGGGCTGGAAACACCATATATTTT. Amino acid sequence: CASSYDDRAGNTIYF.

This clonotype turned up a few times. This sequence joins TRBV2 and TRBJ2-2; TRBD2 aligns across 13 bases. The CDR3 contains 17 residues. Germline V gives CDR1 SNHLY, CDR2 FYNNEI. V shed 6 bases and J 6 bases; nucleotides not matched to a gene: 10. This CDR3 is CASRDIRTSGSAGELFF. In DNA, the CDR3 is TGTGCCAGCAGGGACATACGGACTAGCGGGAGTGCCGGGGAGCTGTTTTTT.

This clonotype has only a few counts. The J gene is TRBJ2-5, the V gene TRBV5-1; D is possibly TRBD2 (6 bases). The CDR3 sequence is 17 residues long. V lost 1 base and J 0 bases, leaving 16 bases between the germline ends. Germline CDR1 is SGHRS and CDR2 is YFSETQ. Here the CDR3 DNA reads TGCGCCAGCAGCTTGTCCATCAGGAGGGCCAACCAAGAGACCCAGTACTTC. Translation gives CASSLSIRRANQETQYF. The full variable domain, completed using reference TRBV5-1 and TRBJ2-5, is KAGVTQTPRYLIKTRGQQVTLSCSPISGHRSVSWYQQTPGQGLQFLFEYFSETQRNKGNFPGRFSGRQFSNSRSEMNVSTLELGDSALYLCASSLSIRRANQETQYFGPGTRLLVL.

This chain joins TRBV9 and TRBJ1-5, with 7 bases matching TRBD1. The CDR3 length is 15 residues. V dropped 4 bases and J dropped 5; count of bases not matched to a gene: 9. Looked up from germline, CDR1 is SGDLS and CDR2 is YYNGEE. CDR3 in DNA: TGTGCCAGCAGCCCCTCAGGACAGGTGGATCAGCCCCAGCATTTT. It specifies CASSPSGQVDQPQHF.

The sample holds a few counts of this clonotype. This chain connects TRBV6-5 to TRBJ1-4; TRBD1 agrees at 7 bases. Germline V CDR1 and CDR2: MNHEY, SVGAGI. The CDR3 is made up of 15 amino acids. With 6 bases clipped from V and 4 bases from J, the junction kept 8 bases outside the gene matches. CDR3 in amino acids: CASRPDRVDNEKLFF. The CDR3 DNA sequence: TGTGCCAGCAGACCCGACAGGGTTGATAATGAAAAACTGTTTTTT.

The chain joins TRBV20-1 to TRBJ2-5; 11 bases line up with TRBD1. With the DNA end fitting TRBJ2-7 better, the J assignment may be wrong. CDR3 length equals 15 residues. The germline gives CDR1 DFQATT, CDR2 SNEGSKA (reference sequence). CDR3: CSARDGTGGFYEQYF. As DNA, the CDR3 is TGCAGTGCTAGGGATGGGACAGGGGGGTTCTACGAGCAGTACTTC.

This clonotype showed up just a few times. V is TRBV28 and J is TRBJ2-1, with 10 bases lining up with TRBD2. The trim removed 5 bases at V and 3 bases at J, leaving 7 bases unmatched. From germline, CDR1 is MDHEN and CDR2 SYDVKM. CDR3 length equals 16 residues. The CDR3 region is CASSPLAGALYNEQFF. CDR3 bases: TGTGCCAGCAGTCCCCTAGCGGGGGCCCTCTACAATGAGCAGTTCTTC.

This clonotype was recorded only once. V is TRBV6-1 and J is TRBJ2-5; the match to TRBD2 covers 7 bases. The length of the CDR3 is 15 residues. J was trimmed by 4 bases and V by 9 bases; bases with no gene match: 14. From germline, CDR1 is MNHNS and CDR2 SASEGT. The CDR3 sequence: CASLSLAGVPETQYF. Here the CDR3 DNA reads TGTGCCAGTCTCTCACTGGCGGGAGTCCCAGAGACCCAGTACTTC.

The genes are TRBV7-2 and TRBJ2-1; 15 nucleotides line up with TRBD2. V was clipped by 5 bases and J by 4 bases; unmatched bases: 12. Per germline, CDR1 SGHTA and CDR2 FQGNSA. This CDR3 has 19 amino acids. The CDR3 DNA reads as TGTGCCAGCAGCCCGACACCGGGACTAGCGGGGGGTAGGTACAATGAGCAGTTCTTC. It codes for CASSPTPGLAGGRYNEQFF.

In its sample, this clonotype was seen a few times. This chain joins TRBV5-1 and TRBJ2-4; 9 bases align to TRBD1. From germline, CDR1 is SGHRS and CDR2 YFSETQ. CDR3 length: 14 amino acids. Unmatched junction bases numbered 6, after V lost 4 bases and J lost 7 bases. This chain's CDR3 is CASSEGQGANIQYF. The CDR3 DNA is TGCGCCAGCAGCGAGGGACAGGGTGCGAACATTCAGTACTTC.

This clonotype has more than one count but fewer than ten. The CDR3 reads CASSGTGDNGYTF. CDR3 bases: TGTGCCAGCAGTGGGACAGGGGATAATGGCTACACCTTC. This chain connects TRBV6-4 to TRBJ1-2; 9 bases align to TRBD1. The V gene's germline CDR1 is MRHNA and CDR2 SNTAGT. With 4 bases clipped from V and 6 bases from J, the junction kept 3 bases outside the gene matches. This CDR3 comprises 13 residues.

This clonotype was recorded a few times. The V call is TRBV7-9, the J call TRBJ1-1, with 9 bases matching TRBD1. CDR1 is SEHNR and CDR2 is FQNEAQ in the germline V gene (reference sequence). This CDR3 has 16 residues. V lost 5 bases to trimming and J lost 4 bases; unmatched junction nucleotides: 11. The CDR3 sequence: CASSVPDRGKGTEAFF. The CDR3 DNA follows: TGTGCCAGCAGCGTCCCGGACAGGGGAAAGGGCACTGAAGCTTTCTTT.

This clonotype appeared a few times. The V and J genes are TRBV27 and TRBJ2-1; D perhaps matches TRBD2 (6 bases). V was pared by 5 bases and J by 0 bases, with 14 bases between. Germline-derived CDR1 and CDR2 are MNHEY and SMNVEV (reference sequence). The CDR3 has 16 amino acids. CDR3 in DNA: TGTGCCAGCAGTGGGACGGCGGGAAGCTCCTACAATGAGCAGTTCTTC. This sequence encodes CASSGTAGSSYNEQFF.

The rearrangement links TRBV5-1 to TRBJ2-1; tentative D call: TRBD1 (6 bases). The V gene lost 7 bases and the J gene lost 9 bases, with 11 bases spanning the gap. CDR1 and CDR2 (germline): SGHRS, YFSETQ. The CDR3 consists of 11 residues. CDR3 protein: CASPETGEQFF. For the CDR3, the DNA is TGCGCCAGCCCAGAGACAGGTGAGCAGTTCTTC.

This clonotype was counted between two and nine times. J is TRBJ2-1 and V is TRBV7-8, with a possible D match to TRBD2 (5 bases). Gene TRBJ2-7 matches the end of the DNA better, so the J call may be wrong. Germline V gene sequence: CDR1 SGHVS, CDR2 FQNEAQ. This CDR3 is built from 13 residues. This chain's CDR3 is CASSEAGASEQYF. The CDR3 nucleotides are TGTGCCAGCTCGGAGGCGGGTGCTTCCGAGCAGTACTTC.